Listed below are T cell receptor beta chains from one sample, sequenced in a study of T cell responses to AZD1222 COVID-19 vaccine. Data came from immunoSEQ multiplex PCR; TCRdb stores just in-frame clones and leaves some out. The sample includes some 130,000 clones, approximately 87% of them seen just once. Sequences were derived from peripheral blood, sampled on day 0 of AZD1222 vaccination. The receptors were sampled from an adult in good health. Both conserved end residues are part of each CDR3. The D gene is left open where the match is weak. Rows give clone size only sometimes, using once, few, many, or a class for an expanded clone.

TRBD1	TRBV11-3	.	TRBJ1-3	CASSQTTGGGNTIYF	TGTGCCAGCAGCCAAACCACAGGGGGCGGAAACACCATATATTTT
TRBD1	TRBV3-1/TRBV3-2	.	TRBJ1-6	CASSPDRENSPLHF	TGTGCCAGCAGCCCCGACAGGGAAAATTCACCCCTCCACTTT
TRBD1	TRBV2	.	TRBJ1-2	CASSQQGAGGYTF	TGTGCCAGCAGTCAGCAGGGGGCTGGTGGCTACACCTTC
.	TRBV27	.	TRBJ2-1	CASSSSQFVYNEQFF	TGTGCCAGCAGTTCGAGCCAGTTCGTATACAATGAGCAGTTCTTC
.	TRBV29-1	.	TRBJ1-2	CSVAGYTF	TGCAGCGTCGCAGGGTACACCTTC
.	TRBV7-8	.	TRBJ1-2	CASSLTGGYGYTF	TGTGCCAGCAGCTTAACTGGGGGCTATGGCTACACCTTC
.	TRBV19	.	TRBJ2-7	CASSRRSSYEQYF	TGTGCCAGTAGTCGACGGAGCTCCTACGAGCAGTACTTC
TRBD1	TRBV29-1	.	TRBJ2-3	CSDSLTGVGDTQYF	TGCAGCGATAGCTTAACAGGGGTTGGGGATACGCAGTATTTT
.	TRBV6-2/TRBV6-3	.	TRBJ2-3	CASSYSRVLSSTDTQYF	TGTGCCAGCAGTTACTCTAGGGTCTTATCTAGCACAGATACGCAGTATTTT
.	TRBV3-1/TRBV3-2	.	TRBJ1-4	CASSQDPGAAGEKLFF	TGTGCCAGCAGCCAAGATCCCGGGGCTGCGGGGGAAAAACTGTTTTTT
TRBD2	TRBV3-1/TRBV3-2	.	TRBJ2-3	CASSPRLLAGTDTQYF	TGTGCCAGCAGCCCAAGGTTACTAGCGGGCACAGATACGCAGTATTTT
.	TRBV6-5	.	TRBJ1-2	CASRNQGVDYGYTF	TGTGCCAGCAGGAATCAGGGAGTGGACTATGGCTACACCTTC
.	TRBV19	.	TRBJ1-6	CASSIEQGGHSPLHF	TGTGCCAGTAGTATTGAACAGGGTGGGCATTCACCCCTCCACTTT
TRBD1	TRBV6-1	.	TRBJ1-5	CASSEEDRGRSQPQHF	TGTGCCAGCAGTGAAGAGGACAGGGGGCGAAGTCAGCCCCAGCATTTT
.	TRBV11-3	.	TRBJ2-2	CASSLQGGTSNTGELFF	TGTGCCAGCAGCTTACAGGGTGGGACTTCGAACACCGGGGAGCTGTTTTTT
.	TRBV27	.	TRBJ2-7	CASSSYGDLIGEQYF	TGTGCCAGCAGTAGCTATGGAGACCTCATAGGGGAGCAGTACTTC
TRBD2	TRBV15	.	TRBJ2-3	CATSRDPSGGPDTQYF	TGTGCCACCAGCAGAGACCCTAGCGGGGGGCCGGATACGCAGTATTTT
.	TRBV4-1	.	TRBJ1-3	CASSQDETESGNTIYF	TGCGCCAGCAGCCAAGATGAGACAGAGTCTGGAAACACCATATATTTT
.	TRBV7-3	.	TRBJ2-1	CASSLTPAGGGYNEQFF	TGTGCCAGCAGCTTAACCCCGGCAGGGGGAGGCTACAATGAGCAGTTCTTC
.	TRBV2	.	TRBJ1-1	CASSEQGNTEAFF	TGTGCCAGCAGTGAACAGGGCAACACTGAAGCTTTCTTT
TRBD1	TRBV7-2	.	TRBJ2-7	CASSVQGGSYEQYF	TGTGCCAGCAGCGTACAGGGGGGCTCCTACGAGCAGTACTTC
.	TRBV2	.	TRBJ1-2	CASSSQGTNYGYTF	TGTGCCAGCAGTAGTCAGGGAACTAACTATGGCTACACCTTC
TRBD2	TRBV29-1	.	TRBJ2-7	CSVRAGGGAYEQYF	TGCAGCGTCCGGGCGGGAGGGGGAGCCTACGAGCAGTACTTC
.	TRBV12-3/TRBV12-4	.	TRBJ1-2	CASSERNYGYTF	TGTGCCAGCAGTGAGAGGAACTATGGCTACACCTTC
TRBD1	TRBV7-3	.	TRBJ2-3	CASRRTGGSTDTQYF	TGTGCCAGCAGACGGACAGGGGGCTCTACGGATACGCAGTATTTT
.	TRBV18	.	TRBJ2-3	CASSPLLDTQYF	TGTGCCAGCTCACCACTCTTAGATACGCAGTATTTT
.	TRBV7-3	.	TRBJ2-7	CASSLTPVSEQYF	TGTGCCAGCAGCTTAACTCCAGTGAGCGAGCAGTACTTC
TRBD1	TRBV6-2/TRBV6-3	.	TRBJ2-1	CASSYLAGTARSQQFDEQFF	TGTGCCAGCAGTTACCTTGCCGGGACAGCAAGGAGCCAGCAGTTTGATGAGCAGTTCTTC
.	TRBV10-3	once	TRBJ1-1	CAISRQQLNTEAFF	TGTGCCATCTCCCGCCAACAGTTGAACACTGAAGCTTTCTTT
TRBD1	TRBV9	.	TRBJ1-1	CASSTYGQVNTEAFF	TGTGCCAGCAGCACCTATGGACAGGTGAACACTGAAGCTTTCTTT
.	TRBV5-1	.	TRBJ1-3	CASRIESSGNTIYF	TGCGCCAGCAGGATAGAGAGCTCTGGAAACACCATATATTTT
TRBD1	TRBV11-2	.	TRBJ2-7	CASSPIARDSSYEQYF	TGTGCCAGCAGCCCCATAGCCCGGGACAGCTCCTACGAGCAGTACTTC
.	TRBV11-2	.	TRBJ2-3	CASSFEAVGTSTDTQYF	TGTGCCAGCAGCTTCGAAGCCGTAGGGACTAGCACAGATACGCAGTATTTT
TRBD1	TRBV6-4	.	TRBJ1-2	CASSDSGTGGPYGYTF	TGTGCCAGCAGTGATTCGGGGACAGGGGGGCCCTATGGCTACACCTTC
TRBD2	TRBV10-3	.	TRBJ2-3	CAISEPRSSGGEGTDTQYF	TGTGCCATCAGTGAGCCCCGCTCCAGCGGGGGGGAGGGCACAGATACGCAGTATTTT
TRBD2	TRBV19	.	TRBJ2-1	CASSLLAGSYNEQFF	TGTGCCAGTAGCCTACTAGCGGGGTCCTACAATGAGCAGTTCTTC
.	TRBV5-1	.	TRBJ1-4	CASSFGGQTNEKLFF	TGCGCCAGCAGCTTTGGGGGGCAGACTAATGAAAAACTGTTTTTT
.	TRBV4-2	once	TRBJ2-1	CASSRSVLAGDEQFF	TGTGCCAGCAGCCGCTCCGTCCTCGCCGGGGATGAGCAGTTCTTC
TRBD2	TRBV11-2	.	TRBJ2-5	CASSLRPQGGGGPGETQYF	TGTGCCAGCAGCTTGAGGCCCCAAGGTGGCGGGGGGCCCGGGGAGACCCAGTACTTC